The table lists the clone carrying this T cell receptor (beta chain) with a few counts. Its cognate antigen is unknown. These data are taken from a study of beta chain features in type 1 diabetes. About the study: Patients shared similar age, gender and cell yields with healthy donors. Study-wide results and limits: All four CD4+ subsets from Type 1 diabetes patients carried moderately but significantly shorter TCRB CDR3s.

The sequenced template was cDNA made from the entire isolated RNA. Clones were sequenced by immunoSEQ multiplex PCR, and TCRdb holds only the in-frame ones, with some missing. In the table there are about 260,000 clones, around 20% of which are singletons. The CDR3 has 12 amino acids. From germline, CDR1 is MNHNY and CDR2 SVGAGI (reference sequence). V lost 5 bases to trimming and J lost 5 bases; unmatched junction nucleotides: 0. Input material: naive CD4+ T cells from blood. The clonotype comes from a woman aged 40 to 50 with type 1 diabetes. The genes are TRBV6-6 and TRBJ2-3; TRBD2 aligns across 8 bases. CDR3 region: CASSREGDTQYF. The CDR3 DNA is TGTGCCAGCAGTCGGGAGGGAGATACGCAGTATTTT.